This TCR beta chain was documented in a study of regulatory T cells in long-lasting Graves disease. Described time point: newly diagnosed GD, antithyroid drugs for less than 3 months. PBMCs were the source of the RNA used for TCR sequencing. Arm-PCR of CDR3 regions and iRepertoire HTBI primers were the basis on which TCR beta libraries were built. TCRdb fed the multiplex PCR reads into MiXCR, producing one record per CDR3 protein. The repertoire holds about 420,000 distinct CDR3 sequences, roughly 17% seen once, with about a quarter in the top ten. CDR1 and CDR2 from the germline V gene are MGHDK and SYGVNS. This CDR3 contains 12 residues. In regard to this clonotype: Sequence at one end of the junction differs from germline and may be a read error.

The same specimen was also included in a second study, on T cells in Graves' hyperthyroidism and ophthalmopathy.

The sequencing used peripheral blood mononuclear cells (PBMCs), collected at new diagnosis, from a patient treated with antithyroid drugs. The chain joins TRBV25-1 to TRBJ2-4, with D unclear. The TCR originated in a woman under 30 with Graves disease. The CDR3 DNA follows: TGTGTCAGCAGTGAAAACAAAAACATTCAGTACTTC. Residues: CVSSENKNIQYF.